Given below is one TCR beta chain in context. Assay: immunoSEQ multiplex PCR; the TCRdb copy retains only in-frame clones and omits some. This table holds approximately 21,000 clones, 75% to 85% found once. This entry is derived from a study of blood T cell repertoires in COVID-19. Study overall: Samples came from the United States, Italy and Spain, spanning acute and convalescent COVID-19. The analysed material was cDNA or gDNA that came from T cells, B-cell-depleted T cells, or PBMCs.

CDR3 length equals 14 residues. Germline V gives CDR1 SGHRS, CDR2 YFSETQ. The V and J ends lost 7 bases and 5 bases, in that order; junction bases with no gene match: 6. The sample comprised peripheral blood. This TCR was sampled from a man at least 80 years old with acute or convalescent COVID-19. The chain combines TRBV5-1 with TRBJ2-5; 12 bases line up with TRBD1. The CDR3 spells CASRGTGGVETQYF. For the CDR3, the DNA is TGCGCCAGCCGTGGGACAGGGGGCGTGGAGACCCAGTACTTC.